These 3 T cell receptor beta chains originate from one sample sequenced in a study of cytomegalovirus exposure and HLA in healthy donors. A multiplex PCR was run with 60 Vbeta primers and 13 Jbeta primers. This table comes from immunoSEQ multiplex PCR, and its TCRdb copy is limited to in-frame clones, with some not included. This table holds roughly 110,000 clones, about 80% found once. The sample consisted of PBMCs. The receptors were sampled from a human donor in good health.

The rearrangement links TRBV5-1 to TRBJ2-5; perhaps TRBD2 as D (6 bases). V was clipped by 0 bases and J by 5 bases, with 11 bases between them. Germline CDR1 and CDR2: SGHRS and YFSETQ. This CDR3 has 14 residues. In DNA, the CDR3 is TGCGCCAGCAGCTTGGCCTGGGGGGAGGAGACCCAGTACTTC. Translating it yields CASSLAWGEETQYF.

The gene calls are TRBV6-6 and TRBJ2-3, with TRBD1 identical over 12 bases. V shed 2 bases and J 10 bases; nucleotides not matched to a gene: 7. The CDR3 is 15 residues long. CDR1 and CDR2 (germline): MNHNY, SVGAGI (reference sequence). The CDR3 is CASSYGTGGQGAQYF. The CDR3 coding sequence is TGTGCCAGCAGTTACGGGACAGGGGGCCAAGGGGCGCAGTATTTT.

The chain uses TRBV4-1 and TRBJ2-1; D perhaps matches TRBD1 (5 bases). Deletions cut 1 base from V and 13 bases from J, with 11 bases between. The length of the CDR3 is 12 residues. Looked up from germline, CDR1 is MGHRA and CDR2 is YSYEKL. CDR3 in amino acids: CASSQVAGRQFF. DNA of the CDR3: TGCGCCAGCAGCCAAGTAGCAGGGCGACAGTTCTTC.